This T cell receptor beta chain is drawn from a study of blood T cells in healthy people across ages. The CDR3 contains 14 residues. Trimming removed 5 bases at V and 6 bases at J, with 15 bases between. Germline CDR1 MDHEN, CDR2 SYDVKM. Through a sample-barcoded 5' primer and a J-beta primer mix, a second PCR was run for about 7 to 12 cycles. One entry per CDR3 protein results from TCRdb running MiXCR on the 5' RACE reads. The sample has over 450,000 distinct CDR3 sequences, approximately 25% seen once; the top ten hold less than 9%. General study points: Nothing was known about donor CMV status, and this possibly confounded expanded clonotype changes.

This clonotype has just a few counts. Its specificity is not known. A further study also used this sample, focusing on T cells of mothers and their children. This second study notes: The study obtained over 9 million TCR beta CDR3 reads per mother and about 3 million per child.

Sequences were obtained from blood. V is TRBV28 and J is TRBJ2-3; D is uncertain. This sequence was found in a boy between 10 and 17 years old in good health. Here the CDR3 reads CASSRFSTEDTQYF. The CDR3 bases are TGTGCCAGCAGTCGGTTTTCGACGGAGGATACGCAGTATTTT.